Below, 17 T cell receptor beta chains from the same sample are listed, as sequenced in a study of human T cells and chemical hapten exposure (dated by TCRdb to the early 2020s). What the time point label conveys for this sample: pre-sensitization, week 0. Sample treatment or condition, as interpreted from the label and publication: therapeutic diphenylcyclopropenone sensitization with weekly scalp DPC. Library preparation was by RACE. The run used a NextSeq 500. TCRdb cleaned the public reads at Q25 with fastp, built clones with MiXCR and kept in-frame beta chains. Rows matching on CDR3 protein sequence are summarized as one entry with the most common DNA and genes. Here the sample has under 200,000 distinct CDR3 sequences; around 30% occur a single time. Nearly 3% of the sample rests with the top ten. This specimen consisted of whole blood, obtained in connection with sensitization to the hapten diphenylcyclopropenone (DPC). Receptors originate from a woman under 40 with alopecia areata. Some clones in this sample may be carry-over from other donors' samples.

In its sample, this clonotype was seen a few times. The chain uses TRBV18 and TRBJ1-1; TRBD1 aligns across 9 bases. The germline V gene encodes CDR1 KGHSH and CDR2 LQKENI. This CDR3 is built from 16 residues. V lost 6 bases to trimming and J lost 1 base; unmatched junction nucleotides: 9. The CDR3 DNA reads TGTGCCAGCTCGCCTACCAGGGGACAGGGGAACACTGAAGCTTTCTTT. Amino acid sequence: CASSPTRGQGNTEAFF.

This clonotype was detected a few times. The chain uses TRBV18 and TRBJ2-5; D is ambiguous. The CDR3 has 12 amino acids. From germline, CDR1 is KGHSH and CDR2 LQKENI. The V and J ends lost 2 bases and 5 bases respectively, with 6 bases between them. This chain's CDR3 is CASSPTSETQYF. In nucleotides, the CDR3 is TGTGCCAGCTCACCAACGTCGGAGACCCAGTACTTC.

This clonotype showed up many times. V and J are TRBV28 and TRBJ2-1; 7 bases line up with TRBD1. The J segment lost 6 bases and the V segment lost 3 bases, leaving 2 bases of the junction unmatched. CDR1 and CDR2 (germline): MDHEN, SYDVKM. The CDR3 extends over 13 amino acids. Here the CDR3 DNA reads TGTGCCAGCAGTTTGGGGGACAGCAATGAGCAGTTCTTC. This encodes CASSLGDSNEQFF.

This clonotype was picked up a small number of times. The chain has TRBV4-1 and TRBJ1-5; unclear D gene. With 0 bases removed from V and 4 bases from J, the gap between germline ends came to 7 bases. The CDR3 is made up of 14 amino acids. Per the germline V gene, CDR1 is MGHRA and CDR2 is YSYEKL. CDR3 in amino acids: CASSQDSVNQPQHF. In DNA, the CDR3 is TGCGCCAGCAGCCAAGATAGTGTTAATCAGCCCCAGCATTTT.

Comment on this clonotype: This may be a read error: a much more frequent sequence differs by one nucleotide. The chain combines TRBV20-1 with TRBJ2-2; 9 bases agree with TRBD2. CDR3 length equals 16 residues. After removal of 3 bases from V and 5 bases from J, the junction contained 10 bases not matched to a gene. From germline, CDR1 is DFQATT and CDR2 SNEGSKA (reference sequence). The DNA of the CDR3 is TGCAGTGCTAGTAGAATAGCGGGGGCCGTTACCGGGGAGCTGTTTTTT. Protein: CSASRIAGAVTGELFF.

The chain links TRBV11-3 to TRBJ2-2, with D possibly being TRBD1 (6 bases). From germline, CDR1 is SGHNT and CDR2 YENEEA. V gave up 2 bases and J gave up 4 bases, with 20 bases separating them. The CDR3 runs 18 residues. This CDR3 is CASSLLQGLRVGTGELFF. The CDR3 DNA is TGTGCCAGCAGCTTACTACAGGGTCTTCGGGTTGGCACCGGGGAGCTGTTTTTT.

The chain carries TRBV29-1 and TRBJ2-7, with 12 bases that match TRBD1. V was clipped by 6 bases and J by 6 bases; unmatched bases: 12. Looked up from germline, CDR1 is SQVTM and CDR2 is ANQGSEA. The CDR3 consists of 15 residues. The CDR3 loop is CSVEYSGTGGREQYF. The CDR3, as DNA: TGCAGCGTGGAGTATTCCGGGACAGGGGGCCGCGAGCAGTACTTC.

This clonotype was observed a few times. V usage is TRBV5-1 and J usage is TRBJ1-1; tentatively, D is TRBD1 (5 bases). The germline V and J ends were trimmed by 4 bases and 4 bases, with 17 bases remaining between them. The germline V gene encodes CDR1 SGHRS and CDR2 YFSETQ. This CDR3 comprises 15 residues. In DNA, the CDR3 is TGCGCCAGCAGCCTTCAAGAGTGGGGGAGCACTGAAGCTTTCTTT. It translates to CASSLQEWGSTEAFF.

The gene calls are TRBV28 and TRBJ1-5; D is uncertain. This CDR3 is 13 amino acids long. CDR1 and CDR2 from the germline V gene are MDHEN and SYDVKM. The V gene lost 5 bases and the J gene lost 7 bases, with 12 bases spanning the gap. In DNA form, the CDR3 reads TGTGCCAGCAGTCTAAGCCCAATCCAGCCCCAGCATTTT. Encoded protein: CASSLSPIQPQHF. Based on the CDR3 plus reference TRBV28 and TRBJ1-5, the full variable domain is DVKVTQSSRYLVKRTGEKVFLECVQDMDHENMFWYRQDPGLGLRLIYFSYDVKMKEKGDIPEGYSVSREKKERFSLILESASTNQTSMYLCASSLSPIQPQHFGDGTRLSIL.

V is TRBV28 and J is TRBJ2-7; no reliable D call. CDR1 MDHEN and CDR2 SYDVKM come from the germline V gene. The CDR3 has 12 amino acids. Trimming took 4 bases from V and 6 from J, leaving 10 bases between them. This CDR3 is CASSSSPPEQYF. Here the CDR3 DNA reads TGTGCCAGCAGTTCCTCCCCCCCCGAGCAGTACTTC.

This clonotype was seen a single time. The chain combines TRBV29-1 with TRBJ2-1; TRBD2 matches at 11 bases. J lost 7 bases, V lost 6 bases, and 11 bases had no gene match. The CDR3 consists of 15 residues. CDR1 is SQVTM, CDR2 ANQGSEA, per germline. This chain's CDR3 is CSVAGIAGGWNEQFF. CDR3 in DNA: TGCAGCGTCGCCGGAATAGCGGGGGGGTGGAATGAGCAGTTCTTC.

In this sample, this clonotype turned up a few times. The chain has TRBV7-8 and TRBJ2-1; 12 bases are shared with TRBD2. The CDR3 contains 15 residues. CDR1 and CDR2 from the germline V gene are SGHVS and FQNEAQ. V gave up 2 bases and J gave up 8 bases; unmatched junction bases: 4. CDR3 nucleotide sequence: TGTGCCAGCAGCTTATCTAGCGGGAGGGCCGATGAGCAGTTCTTC. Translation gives CASSLSSGRADEQFF.

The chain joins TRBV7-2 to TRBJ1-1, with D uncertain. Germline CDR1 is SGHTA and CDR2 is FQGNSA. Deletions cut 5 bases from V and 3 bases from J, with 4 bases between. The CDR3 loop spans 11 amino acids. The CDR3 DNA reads TGTGCCAGCAGCGCATACACTGAAGCTTTCTTT. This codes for CASSAYTEAFF.

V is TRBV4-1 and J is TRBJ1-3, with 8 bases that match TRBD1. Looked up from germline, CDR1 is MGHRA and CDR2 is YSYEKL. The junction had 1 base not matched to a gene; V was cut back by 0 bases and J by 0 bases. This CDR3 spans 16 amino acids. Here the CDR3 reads CASSQETGVSGNTIYF. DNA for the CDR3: TGCGCCAGCAGCCAAGAGACAGGGGTCTCTGGAAACACCATATATTTT.

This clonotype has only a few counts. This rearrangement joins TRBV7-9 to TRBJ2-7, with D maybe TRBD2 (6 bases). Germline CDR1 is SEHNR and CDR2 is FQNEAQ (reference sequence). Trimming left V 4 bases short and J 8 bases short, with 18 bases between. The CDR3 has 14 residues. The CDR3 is CASSSPGVVSKQYF. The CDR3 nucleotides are TGTGCCAGCAGCTCCCCGGGAGTAGTATCGAAGCAGTACTTC.

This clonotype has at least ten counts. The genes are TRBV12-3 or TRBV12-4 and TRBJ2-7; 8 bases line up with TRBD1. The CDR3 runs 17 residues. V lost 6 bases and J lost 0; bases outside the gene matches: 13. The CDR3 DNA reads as TGTGCCAGCAGCCACACAGGAACAGGGGGTTTCTCCTACGAGCAGTACTTC. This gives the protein CASSHTGTGGFSYEQYF.

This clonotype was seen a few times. The CDR3 here is CASSPEGLSYNEQFF. Written as DNA, the CDR3 is TGTGCCAGCTCACCAGAAGGTCTCTCGTACAATGAGCAGTTCTTC. The genes are TRBV18 and TRBJ2-1; unclear D gene. Trimming stripped 2 bases from V and 4 bases from J, with 12 bases between. There are 15 residues in the CDR3. CDR1 and CDR2 from the germline V gene are KGHSH and LQKENI.